The source of this T cell receptor beta chain is a study of T-cell memory formation after mild COVID-19. TCR alpha and TCR beta cDNA libraries with sample barcodes and UMIs came from 5'RACE using constant-segment primers. TCRdb recomputed calls from the 5' RACE reads with MiXCR, one row per CDR3 protein. The data hold around 340,000 distinct CDR3 sequences, with roughly 15% observed a single time. Points on this clonotype: Antigen: not known.

Study findings and constraints: The study detected some responding clones in pre-infection memory, suggesting cross-reactive memory joined.

J lost 3 bases, V lost 4 bases, and 4 bases had no gene match. This CDR3 has 14 amino acids. Germline V gene data show CDR1 as SGHRS and CDR2 as YFSETQ. This rearrangement joins TRBV5-1 to TRBJ2-5; 9 bases are a match to TRBD1. This TCR came from a man younger than 30 who had mild COVID-19 (a few samples of this study predate the infection). Cell type and time point are not known. The specimen sequenced was PBMCs or a T cell subset sorted from them (not recorded which). CDR3 in amino acids: CASSQGQGKETQYF. The CDR3, as DNA: TGCGCCAGCAGCCAGGGACAGGGTAAAGAGACCCAGTACTTC.